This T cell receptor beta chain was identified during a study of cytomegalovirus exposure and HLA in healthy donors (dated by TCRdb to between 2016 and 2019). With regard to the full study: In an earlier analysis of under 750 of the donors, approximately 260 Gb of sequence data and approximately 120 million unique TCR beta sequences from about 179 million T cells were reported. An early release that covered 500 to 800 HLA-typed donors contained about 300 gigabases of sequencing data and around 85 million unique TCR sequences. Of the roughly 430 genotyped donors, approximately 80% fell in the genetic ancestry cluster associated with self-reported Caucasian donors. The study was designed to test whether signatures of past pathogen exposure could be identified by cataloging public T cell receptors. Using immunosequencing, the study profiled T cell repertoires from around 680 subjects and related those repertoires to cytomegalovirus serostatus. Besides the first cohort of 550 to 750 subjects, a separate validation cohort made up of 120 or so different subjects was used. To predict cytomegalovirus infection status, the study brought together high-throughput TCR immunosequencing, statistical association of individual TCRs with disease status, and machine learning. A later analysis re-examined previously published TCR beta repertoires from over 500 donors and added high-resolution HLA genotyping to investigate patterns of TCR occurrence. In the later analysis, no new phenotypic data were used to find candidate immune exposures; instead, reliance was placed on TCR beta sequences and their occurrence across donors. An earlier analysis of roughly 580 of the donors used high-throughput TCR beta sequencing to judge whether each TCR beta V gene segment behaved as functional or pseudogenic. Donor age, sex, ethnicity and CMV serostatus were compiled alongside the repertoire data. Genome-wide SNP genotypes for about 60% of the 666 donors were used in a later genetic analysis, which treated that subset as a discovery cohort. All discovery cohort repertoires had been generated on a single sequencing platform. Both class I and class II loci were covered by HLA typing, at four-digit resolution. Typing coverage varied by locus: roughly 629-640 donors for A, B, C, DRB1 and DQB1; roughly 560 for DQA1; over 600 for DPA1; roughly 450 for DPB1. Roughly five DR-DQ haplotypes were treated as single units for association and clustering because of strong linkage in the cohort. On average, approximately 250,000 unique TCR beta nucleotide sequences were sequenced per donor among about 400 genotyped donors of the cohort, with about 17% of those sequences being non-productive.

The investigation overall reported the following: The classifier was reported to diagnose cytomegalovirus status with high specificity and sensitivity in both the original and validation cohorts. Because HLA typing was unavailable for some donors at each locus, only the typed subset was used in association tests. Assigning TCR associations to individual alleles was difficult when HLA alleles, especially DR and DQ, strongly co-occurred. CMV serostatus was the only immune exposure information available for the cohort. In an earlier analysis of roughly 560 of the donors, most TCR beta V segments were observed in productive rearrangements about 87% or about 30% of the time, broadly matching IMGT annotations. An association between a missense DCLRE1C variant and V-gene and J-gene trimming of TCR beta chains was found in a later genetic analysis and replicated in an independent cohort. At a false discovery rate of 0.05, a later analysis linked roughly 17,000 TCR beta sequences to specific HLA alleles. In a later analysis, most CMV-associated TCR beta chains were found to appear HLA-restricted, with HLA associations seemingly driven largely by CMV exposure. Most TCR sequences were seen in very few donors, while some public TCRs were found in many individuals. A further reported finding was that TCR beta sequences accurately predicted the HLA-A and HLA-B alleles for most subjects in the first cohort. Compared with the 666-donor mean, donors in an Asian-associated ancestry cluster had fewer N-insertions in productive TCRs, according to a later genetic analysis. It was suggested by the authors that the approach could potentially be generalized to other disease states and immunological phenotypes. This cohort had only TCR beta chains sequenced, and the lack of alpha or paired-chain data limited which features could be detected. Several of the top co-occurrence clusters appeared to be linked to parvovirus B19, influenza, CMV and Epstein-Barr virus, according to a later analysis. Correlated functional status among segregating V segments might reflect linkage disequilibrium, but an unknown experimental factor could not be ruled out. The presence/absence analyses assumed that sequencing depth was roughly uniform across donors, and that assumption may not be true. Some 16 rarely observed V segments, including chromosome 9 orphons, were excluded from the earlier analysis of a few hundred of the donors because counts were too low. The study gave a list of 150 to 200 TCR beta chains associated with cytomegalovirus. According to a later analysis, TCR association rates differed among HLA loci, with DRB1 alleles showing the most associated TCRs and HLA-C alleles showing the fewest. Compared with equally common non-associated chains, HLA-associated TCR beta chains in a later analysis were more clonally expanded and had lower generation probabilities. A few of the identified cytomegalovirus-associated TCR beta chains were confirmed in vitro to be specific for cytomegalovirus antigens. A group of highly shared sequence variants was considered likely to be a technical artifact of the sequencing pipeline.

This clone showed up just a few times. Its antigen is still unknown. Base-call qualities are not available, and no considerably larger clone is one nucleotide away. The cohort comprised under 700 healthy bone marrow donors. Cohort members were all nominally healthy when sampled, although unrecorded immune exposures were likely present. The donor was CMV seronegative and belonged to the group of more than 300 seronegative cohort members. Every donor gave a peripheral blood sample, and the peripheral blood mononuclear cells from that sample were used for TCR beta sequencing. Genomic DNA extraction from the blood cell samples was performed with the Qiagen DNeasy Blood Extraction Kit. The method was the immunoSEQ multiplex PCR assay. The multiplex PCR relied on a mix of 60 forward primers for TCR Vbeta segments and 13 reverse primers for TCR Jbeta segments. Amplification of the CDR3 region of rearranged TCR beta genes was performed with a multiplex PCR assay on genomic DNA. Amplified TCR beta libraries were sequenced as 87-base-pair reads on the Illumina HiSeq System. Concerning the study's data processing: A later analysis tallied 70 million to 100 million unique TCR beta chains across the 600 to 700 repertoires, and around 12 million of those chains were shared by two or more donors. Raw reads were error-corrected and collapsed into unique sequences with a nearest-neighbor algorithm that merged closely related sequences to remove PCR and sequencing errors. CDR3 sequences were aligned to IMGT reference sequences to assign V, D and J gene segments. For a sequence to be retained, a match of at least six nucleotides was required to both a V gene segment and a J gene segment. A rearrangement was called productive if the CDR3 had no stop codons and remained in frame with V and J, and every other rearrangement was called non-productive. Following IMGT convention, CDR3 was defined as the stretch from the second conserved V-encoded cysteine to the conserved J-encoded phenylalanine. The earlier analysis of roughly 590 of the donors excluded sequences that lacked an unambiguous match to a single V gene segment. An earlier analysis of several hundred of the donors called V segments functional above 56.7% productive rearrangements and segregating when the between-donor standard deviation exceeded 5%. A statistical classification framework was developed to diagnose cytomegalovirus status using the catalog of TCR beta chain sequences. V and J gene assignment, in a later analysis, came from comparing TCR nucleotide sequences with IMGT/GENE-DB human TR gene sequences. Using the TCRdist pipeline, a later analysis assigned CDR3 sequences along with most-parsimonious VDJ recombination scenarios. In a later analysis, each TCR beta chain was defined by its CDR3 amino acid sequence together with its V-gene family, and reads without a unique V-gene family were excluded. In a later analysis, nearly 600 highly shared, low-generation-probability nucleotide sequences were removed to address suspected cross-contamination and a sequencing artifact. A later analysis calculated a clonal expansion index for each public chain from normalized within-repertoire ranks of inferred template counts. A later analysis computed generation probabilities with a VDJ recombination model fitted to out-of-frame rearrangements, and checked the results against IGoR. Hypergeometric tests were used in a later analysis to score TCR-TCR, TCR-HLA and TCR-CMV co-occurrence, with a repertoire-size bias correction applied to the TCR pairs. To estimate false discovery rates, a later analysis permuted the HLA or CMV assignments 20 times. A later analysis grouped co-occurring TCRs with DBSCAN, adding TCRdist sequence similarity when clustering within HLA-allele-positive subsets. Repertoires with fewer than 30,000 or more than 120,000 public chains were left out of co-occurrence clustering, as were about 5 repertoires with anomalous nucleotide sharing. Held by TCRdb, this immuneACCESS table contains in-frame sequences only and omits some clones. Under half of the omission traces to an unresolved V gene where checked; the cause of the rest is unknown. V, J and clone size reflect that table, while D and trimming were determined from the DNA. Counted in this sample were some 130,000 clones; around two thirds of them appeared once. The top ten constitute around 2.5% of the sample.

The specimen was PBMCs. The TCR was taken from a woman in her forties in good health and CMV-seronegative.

The DNA sequence is TGTGCCAGCAGCCCCCAATCTCGTCTCGGAGAGACCCAGTACTTC. The resulting protein is CASSPQSRLGETQYF. Rearrangement joined TRBV9 to TRBJ2-5, with the D gene not clear enough to name. V is cut by 4 bases and J by 4 bases, and the space between the germline ends is 17 bases. Reading from cysteine to phenylalanine, the CDR3 counts 15 amino acids. Only CDR3 DNA remains: 45 bases, in frame from the first base. Via the germline V gene, CDR1 is SGDLS and CDR2 YYNGEE. The entire variable domain, with the stretches around the CDR3 drawn from the reference TRBV9 and TRBJ2-5 proteins, is DSGVTQTPKHLITATGQRVTLRCSPRSGDLSVYWYQQSLDQGLQFLIQYYNGEERAKGNILERFSAQQFPDLHSELNLSSLELGDSALYFCASSPQSRLGETQYFGPGTRLLVL.